This T cell receptor beta chain was sequenced in a study of PD-1 blockade in classical Hodgkin lymphoma. Each and every patient relapsed after autologous stem cell transplantation, and patients got differing brentuximab vedotin exposure. Germline CDR1 WSHSY, CDR2 SAAADI. The CDR3 length is 14 residues. V was pared by 6 bases and J by 1 base, with 2 bases of the junction left unmatched. This table comes from immunoSEQ multiplex PCR, and its TCRdb copy is limited to in-frame clones, with some not included. The repertoire includes some 6,900 clones, 60% to 80% of them detected once, and 37% sits in the top ten.

The receptor comes from a human donor with classical Hodgkin lymphoma. The sequencing here drew on peripheral blood mononuclear cells (PBMCs), taken at baseline. The chain joins TRBV10-2 to TRBJ2-2, with 7 bases that match TRBD2. This CDR3 is CASRASGNTGELFF. In DNA form, the CDR3 reads TGCGCCAGCAGGGCTAGCGGGAACACCGGGGAGCTGTTTTTT.